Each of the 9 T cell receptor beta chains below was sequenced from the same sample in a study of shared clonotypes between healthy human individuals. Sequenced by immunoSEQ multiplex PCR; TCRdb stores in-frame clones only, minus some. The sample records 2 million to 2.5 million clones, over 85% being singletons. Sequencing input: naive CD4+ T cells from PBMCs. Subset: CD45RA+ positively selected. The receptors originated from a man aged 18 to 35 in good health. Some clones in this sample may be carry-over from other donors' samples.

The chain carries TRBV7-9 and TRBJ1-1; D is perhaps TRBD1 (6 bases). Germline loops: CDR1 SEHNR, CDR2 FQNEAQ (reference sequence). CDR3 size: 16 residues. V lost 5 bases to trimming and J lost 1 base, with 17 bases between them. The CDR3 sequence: CASSPWGARKNTEAFF. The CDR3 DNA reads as TGTGCCAGCAGCCCATGGGGGGCGCGGAAGAACACTGAAGCTTTCTTT.

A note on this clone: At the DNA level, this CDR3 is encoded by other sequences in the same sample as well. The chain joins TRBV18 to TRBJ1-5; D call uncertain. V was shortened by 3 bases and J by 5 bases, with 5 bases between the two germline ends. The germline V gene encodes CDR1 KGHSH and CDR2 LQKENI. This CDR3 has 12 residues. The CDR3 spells CASSPPDQPQHF. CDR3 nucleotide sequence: TGTGCCAGCTCACCCCCAGATCAGCCCCAGCATTTT.

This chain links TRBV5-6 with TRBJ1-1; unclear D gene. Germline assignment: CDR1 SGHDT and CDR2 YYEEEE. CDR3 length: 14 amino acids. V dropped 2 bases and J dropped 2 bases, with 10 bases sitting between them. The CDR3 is CASSFREINTEAFF. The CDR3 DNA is TGTGCCAGCAGCTTTCGGGAGATCAACACTGAAGCTTTCTTT.

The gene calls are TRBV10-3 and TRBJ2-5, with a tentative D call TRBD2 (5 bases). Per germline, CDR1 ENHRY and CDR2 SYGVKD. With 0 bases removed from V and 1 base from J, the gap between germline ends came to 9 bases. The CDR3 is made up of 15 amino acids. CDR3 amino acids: CAISESRVAQETQYF. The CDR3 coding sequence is TGTGCCATCAGTGAGTCGAGGGTAGCCCAAGAGACCCAGTACTTC.

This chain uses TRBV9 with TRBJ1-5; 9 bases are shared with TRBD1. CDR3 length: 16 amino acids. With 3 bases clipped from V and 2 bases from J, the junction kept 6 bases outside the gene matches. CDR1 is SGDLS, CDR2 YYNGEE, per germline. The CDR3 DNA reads TGTGCCAGCAGCGCGGGACAGGGTACGGGCAATCAGCCCCAGCATTTT. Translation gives CASSAGQGTGNQPQHF.

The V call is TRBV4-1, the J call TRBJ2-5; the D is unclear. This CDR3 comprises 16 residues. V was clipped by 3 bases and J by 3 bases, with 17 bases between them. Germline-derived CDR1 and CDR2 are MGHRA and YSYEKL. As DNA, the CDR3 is TGCGCCAGCAGCCAGAGCCCAGGAGCCGGAAAAGAGACCCAGTACTTC. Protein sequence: CASSQSPGAGKETQYF.

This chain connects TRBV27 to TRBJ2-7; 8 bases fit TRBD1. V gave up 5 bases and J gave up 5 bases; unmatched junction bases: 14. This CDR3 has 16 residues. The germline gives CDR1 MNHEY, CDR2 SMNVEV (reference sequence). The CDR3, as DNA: TGTGCCAGCAGTCCGCGACGGACAGGGCGTCGGGACGAGCAGTACTTC. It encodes CASSPRRTGRRDEQYF.

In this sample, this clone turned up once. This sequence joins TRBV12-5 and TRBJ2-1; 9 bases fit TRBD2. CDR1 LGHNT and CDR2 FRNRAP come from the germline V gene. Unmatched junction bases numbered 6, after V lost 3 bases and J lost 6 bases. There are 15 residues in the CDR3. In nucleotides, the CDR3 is TGTGCTAGTGGTTTTCGGCGGGAGGGCCGCAATGAGCAGTTCTTC. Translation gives CASGFRREGRNEQFF.

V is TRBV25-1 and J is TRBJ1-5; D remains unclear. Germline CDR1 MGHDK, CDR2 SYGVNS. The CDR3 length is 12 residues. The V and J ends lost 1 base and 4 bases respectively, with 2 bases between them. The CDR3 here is CASSEFNQPQHF. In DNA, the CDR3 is TGTGCCAGCAGTGAATTTAATCAGCCCCAGCATTTT.